This TCR beta chain is from a study of cytomegalovirus exposure and HLA in healthy donors. Overall study results and limits: In a later analysis, the majority of CMV-associated beta chains seemingly showed HLA restriction. In a later analysis, common viral pathogens appeared linked to several of the most significant clusters.

Of note for this clone: Antigen: not known.

The PCR ran on 60 Vbeta and 13 Jbeta primers. TCRdb's table, derived via immunoSEQ multiplex PCR, lists solely in-frame clones and lacks some. The sample has 60,000 to 90,000 clones. The sequencing sample was made of PBMCs. The TCR comes from a woman between 40 and 50 years old in good health and CMV-seropositive.

In DNA form, the CDR3 reads TGTGCCAGCAGTTCCAGGGGGGCAGGGAACTACAATGAGCAGTTCTTC. Residues: CASSSRGAGNYNEQFF. The gene calls are TRBV11-3 and TRBJ2-1, with D maybe TRBD1 (7 bases). Per germline, CDR1 SGHNT and CDR2 YENEEA. The CDR3 extends over 16 amino acids. Trimming shortened V by 6 bases and J by 3 bases, and 18 bases separated the two germline ends. The full variable domain, in which reference TRBV11-3 and TRBJ2-1 provide the parts outside the CDR3, is EAGVVQSPRYKIIEKKQPVAFWCNPISGHNTLYWYLQNLGQGPELLIRYENEEAVDDSQLPKDRFSAERLKGVDSTLKIQPAELGDSAVYLCASSSRGAGNYNEQFFGPGTRLTVL.